These T cell receptor beta chains were read from a single sample in a study of vaccination effects on CD4 cells after COVID-19. For these TCRs, the target antigens are not known. Libraries were prepared by immunoSEQ multiplex PCR; TCRdb keeps only in-frame clonotypes and omits some of them. In the table there are roughly 20,000 clones, roughly two thirds of which are singletons. The sample in question was CD4+ T cells from PBMCs cultured with HCoV-NL63 spike peptides, obtained before COVID-19 vaccination. The receptors were sampled from a human donor who received a COVID-19 vaccine. The CDR3 runs from the conserved cysteine through the conserved F or W. D genes are given only for firm matches. Size is stated for part of the rows, as once, few or many counts, or as a class when the clone is expanded.

TGCGCCAGCAGCTCGGATGGGGCAGGATCACCCCTCCACTTT CASSSDGAGSPLHF TRBJ1-6 - TRBV5-1 few
TGTGCCAGCAGTTCTCAGGGAACCTACGAGCAGTACTTC CASSSQGTYEQYF TRBJ2-7 - TRBV28 -
TGCGCCAGCAGCTTGTCGCTAGACACTGAAGCTTTCTTT CASSLSLDTEAFF TRBJ1-1 - TRBV5-1 once
TGTGCCAGCAGTTTGACCCGACAGACCTACGAGCAGTACTTC CASSLTRQTYEQYF TRBJ2-7 - TRBV27 -
TGCGCCAGCAGCCCCGGACAGGACTTCTATGGCTACACCTTC CASSPGQDFYGYTF TRBJ1-2 TRBD1 TRBV5-1 -
TGTGCCAGCAGCACTTCGGAGCAGCCGGGTACGCAGTATTTT CASSTSEQPGTQYF TRBJ2-3 - TRBV7-2 once
TGCAGTGCTAGTCGAGGAGGGAACACTGAAGCTTTCTTT CSASRGGNTEAFF TRBJ1-1 - TRBV20-1 -
TGTGCCAGCAGCTCGAGGGGGGTAGGAGAAAACATTCAGTACTTC CASSSRGVGENIQYF TRBJ2-4 - TRBV5-8 -
TGTGCCAGCAGTGGAGGAGGGCCGTCTAGCACAGATACGCAGTATTTT CASSGGGPSSTDTQYF TRBJ2-3 - TRBV25-1 -
TGTGCCAGCAGCCTTAGCGGGGGCTTTAGCTCCTACAATGAGCAGTTCTTC CASSLSGGFSSYNEQFF TRBJ2-1 TRBD2 TRBV4-2 once
TGTGCCAGTAGAAGGAATGCAGATAGCAATCAGCCCCAGCATTTT CASRRNADSNQPQHF TRBJ1-5 - TRBV19 -
TGTGCCAGCAGCGTCAGACTAGCGGGGGAAAGATGGGAGCAGTACTTC CASSVRLAGERWEQYF TRBJ2-7 TRBD2 TRBV11-3 -
TGTGCCAGCAGTGAAAGTCGTCTAAACACTGAAGCTTTCTTT CASSESRLNTEAFF TRBJ1-1 - TRBV6-1 once
TGTGCCAGCAGCCAAGCCCCGGGAGTCTACTATGGCTACACCTTC CASSQAPGVYYGYTF TRBJ1-2 - TRBV3-1/TRBV3-2 -
TGCAGCGTAGAAACAGGGATGGCTTTCTTT CSVETGMAFF TRBJ1-1 - TRBV29-1 -
TGTGCCAGCAGCTTAGGAGAGGGCGAAAAACTGTTTTTT CASSLGEGEKLFF TRBJ1-4 - TRBV11-2 once
TGTGCCTGTGTGGGGAGGTATGGCTACACCTTC CACVGRYGYTF TRBJ1-2 - TRBV30 hyperexpanded